The entry below describes one TCR beta chain. Its antigen is currently not known. Base-call qualities are not available, and no considerably larger clone is one nucleotide away. TCRbeta CDR3 regions were amplified from genomic DNA by means of the immunoSEQ Assay, a bias-controlled multiplex PCR. Regarding the original processing steps: The number of nucleated cells in each sample was estimated from the amplification of reference gene primers within the assay. Sequence reads were collapsed and filtered to measure the absolute abundance of every unique TCRbeta CDR3 rearrangement. For each sample, productive Simpson clonality was calculated as the square root of Simpson's diversity index across productive rearrangements. TCRdb mirrors the immuneACCESS table, restricted to in-frame sequences. Some clones are absent from its copies; in checked studies, under half trace to an unresolved V gene, and the reason for the others is unknown. D and trimming were read from the DNA, whereas the V and J calls and clone size are those reported in that table. Counted in this sample were around 100,000 clones; about 85% of them appeared once. In total, the top ten clones hold 2.1% of the sample.

Taken from the germline V gene, the CDR1 and CDR2 loops are SNHLY and FYNNEI. Germline trimming: 5 bases from V, 7 bases from J; junction bases outside gene matches: 5. Reading from cysteine to phenylalanine, the CDR3 counts 14 amino acids. The sequence is cut down to CDR3 DNA, 42 bases in frame from base 1. Each collaborating institution followed its own protocols to collect whole blood in K2EDTA tubes. For TCRbeta analysis, collaborator samples were shipped as frozen whole blood, as isolated PBMCs, or as DNA extracted from either sample type. The data are from a study of blood T cell repertoires in COVID-19 (TCRdb year 2020). Concerning the study at large: Samples covering the acute and convalescent phases of COVID-19 were provided by collaborators in the United States, Italy and Spain. The prospective study material was composed of cDNA or gDNA derived from T cells, B-cell-depleted T cells, or PBMCs. Deeply sampled blood TCRbeta repertoires from subjects exposed to, actively infected with, or recovered from COVID-19 were included in the dataset. Samples were obtained from the ongoing ImmuneRACE study (first 160 participants) and from 1,254 subjects provided by 6 global collaborators. Sample metadata almost always included a de-identified subject ID, COVID-19 status, age in years and sex. The repertoires were made available in a free public database intended to serve as a resource for research on the immune response to SARS-CoV-2. Where available, HLA class I and class II types were taken from metadata supplied by the sample provider and were not determined by assay-based typing. Overall study outcomes, separate from this receptor: The amount of clinical and demographic metadata varied by source and participant and was provided uncurated.

The V and J segments used are TRBV2 and TRBJ1-4, with 9 central nucleotides matching TRBD1. Sample: peripheral blood. This receptor was identified in a human donor in a cohort sampled during active COVID-19. The sequence in DNA is TGTGCCAGCAGTTCCGACAGGGGGTTTGAAAAACTGTTTTTT. Translated, this gives CASSSDRGFEKLFF.